This passage covers 29 T cell receptor beta chains from one sample sequenced in a study of spatial heterogeneity in lung cancer. Whole-study findings and limits: Expanded intratumoral alpha and beta TCR counts tracked tumor mutation counts.

No antigen has been assigned to these receptors. TCRdb redid the calling of the 5' RACE reads with MiXCR, one entry per CDR3 protein. The sample consists of about 10,000 distinct CDR3 sequences, around 50% of them appearing once. The time point: sample taken at primary tumor resection. This specimen was lung tumor tissue, taken at surgery. The receptors were sampled from a female donor with early-stage non-small cell lung cancer.

Only a few counts were recorded for this clonotype. This CDR3 is CASAAGLTYEQYF. In DNA form, the CDR3 reads TGTGCCAGCGCAGCGGGGCTTACCTACGAGCAGTACTTC. The genes are TRBV6-2 or TRBV6-3 and TRBJ2-7; 7 nucleotides agree with TRBD2. The CDR3 has 13 amino acids. The J segment lost 2 bases and the V segment lost 8 bases, leaving 6 bases of the junction unmatched. CDR1 MNHEY and CDR2 SVGEGT come from the germline V gene.

V gene TRBV10-3 combines with J gene TRBJ1-1; D is ambiguous. Germline V gives CDR1 ENHRY, CDR2 SYGVKD. The CDR3 extends over 16 amino acids. V was cut by 0 bases and J by 5 bases, with 16 bases left in between. CDR3 sequence: CAISESSQFPGTEAFF. As DNA, the CDR3 is TGTGCCATCAGTGAGTCGAGTCAGTTCCCTGGGACTGAAGCTTTCTTT.

The rearrangement joins TRBV7-9 to TRBJ2-3; no reliable D call. V gave up 3 bases and J gave up 11 bases, with 15 bases separating them. The CDR3 totals 13 residues. Germline V gene sequence: CDR1 SEHNR, CDR2 FQNEAQ (reference sequence). The CDR3 nucleotides are TGTGCCAGCAGCTTCCCGCCTGTTCGGATGCAGTATTTT. Residues: CASSFPPVRMQYF. Filled out from reference TRBV7-9 and TRBJ2-3, the complete variable domain reads DTGVSQNPRHKITKRGQNVTFRCDPISEHNRLYWYRQTLGQGPEFLTYFQNEAQLEKSRLLSDRFSAERPKGSFSTLEIQRTEQGDSAMYLCASSFPPVRMQYFGPGTRLTVL.

This clonotype has a handful of counts. The J gene is TRBJ2-7, the V gene TRBV4-1; 8 bases fit TRBD1. Per germline, CDR1 MGHRA and CDR2 YSYEKL. The V and J ends lost 1 base and 5 bases, in that order; junction bases with no gene match: 13. The CDR3 extends over 17 amino acids. The CDR3 DNA reads as TGCGCCAGCAGCCAAGGTACCTATCGGACAGGGAAAAACGAGCAGTACTTC. This translates into CASSQGTYRTGKNEQYF.

The chain couples TRBV7-2 to TRBJ2-3, with 7 bases aligning to TRBD2. From germline, CDR1 is SGHTA and CDR2 FQGNSA. The CDR3 length is 16 residues. J was trimmed by 4 bases and V by 1 base; bases with no gene match: 8. CDR3 protein: CASSLGGRERADTQYF. The CDR3 DNA is TGTGCCAGCAGCTTAGGTGGGCGGGAGAGGGCAGATACGCAGTATTTT.

Only a few counts were recorded for this clonotype. The chain recombines TRBV5-6 with TRBJ2-1; 10 bases map to TRBD2. V shed 8 bases and J 6 bases; nucleotides not matched to a gene: 5. The germline gives CDR1 SGHDT, CDR2 YYEEEE. This CDR3 is 13 amino acids long. CDR3 protein: CASTSGVPNEQFF. For the CDR3, the DNA is TGTGCCAGTACTAGCGGGGTGCCCAATGAGCAGTTCTTC.

CDR3 nucleotide sequence: TGTGCCTGGAGTGTCCCCGGGACAGGGGTTTTTAATTCACCCCTCCACTTT. It encodes CAWSVPGTGVFNSPLHF. The genes are TRBV30 and TRBJ1-6; 10 bases line up with TRBD1. Germline-derived CDR1 and CDR2 are GTSNPN and SVGIG (reference sequence). J gave up 6 bases and V 0 bases, and 8 bases lay outside the gene matches. CDR3 length: 17 residues.

The rearrangement joins TRBV4-2 to TRBJ1-3, with D unresolved. CDR3 length equals 14 residues. The germline V gene encodes CDR1 LGHNA and CDR2 YNFKEQ. Trimming pared 7 bases from V and 0 bases from J, leaving 10 bases between. The CDR3 bases are TGTGCCAGCAAAAAGGAGGACTCTGGAAACACCATATATTTT. Translated, it gives CASKKEDSGNTIYF.

This chain uses TRBV7-9 with TRBJ2-3, with D tentatively TRBD2 (6 bases). Trimming took 2 bases from V and 6 from J, leaving 12 bases between them. Germline values: CDR1 SEHNR, CDR2 FQNEAQ (reference sequence). This CDR3 has 14 amino acids. The CDR3 DNA reads as TGTGCCAGCAGCTTATTGCGGGGTTGGGATACGCAGTATTTT. As protein: CASSLLRGWDTQYF.

This clonotype appeared a few times. The V call is TRBV20-1, the J call TRBJ2-3; 15 nucleotides line up with TRBD2. From germline, CDR1 is DFQATT and CDR2 SNEGSKA (reference sequence). CDR3 length: 17 residues. Germline trimming cut 6 bases from V and 4 bases from J; bases unmatched to any gene: 11. The CDR3 DNA reads TGCAGTGCGACCAGGACTAGCGGGGGGGCGACGGCAGATACGCAGTATTTT. It translates to CSATRTSGGATADTQYF.

The V call is TRBV7-3, the J call TRBJ2-7; D gene uncertain. The germline V gene has CDR1 SGHTA and CDR2 FQGTGA. This CDR3 comprises 15 residues. V shed 1 base and J shed 3 bases, with 13 bases lying between them. The CDR3 sequence is CASSLSPKNIYEQYF. The CDR3 DNA follows: TGTGCCAGCAGCTTAAGCCCGAAGAATATCTACGAGCAGTACTTC.

This chain joins TRBV11-2 and TRBJ2-7; D is uncertain. Germline-derived CDR1 and CDR2 are SGHAT and FQNNGV. V shed 6 bases and J shed 3 bases, with 9 bases lying between them. This CDR3 has 12 amino acids. The CDR3 is CASSFGSYEQYF. CDR3 DNA sequence: TGTGCCAGCAGTTTTGGCAGCTACGAGCAGTACTTC.

This clonotype has just a few counts. This chain uses TRBV7-9 with TRBJ2-3; 9 bases map to TRBD2. This CDR3 region has 15 residues. Germline-derived CDR1 and CDR2 are SEHNR and FQNEAQ (reference sequence). V was pared by 2 bases and J by 5 bases, with 5 bases of the junction left unmatched. CDR3 sequence: CASSLLAGILDTQYF. Here the CDR3 DNA reads TGTGCCAGCAGCTTACTAGCGGGGATTTTAGATACGCAGTATTTT.

This clonotype came up a few times. The J gene is TRBJ2-7, the V gene TRBV20-1; either TRBD1 or TRBD2 may supply D (7 bases each). Germline V CDR1 and CDR2: DFQATT, SNEGSKA (reference sequence). The germline V and J ends were trimmed by 5 bases and 8 bases, with 25 bases remaining between them. CDR3 length: 15 amino acids. CDR3 bases: TGCAGTGCTGAGGCAGGGGGGGATTCGATAGTGCAGCAGTACTTC. This translates into CSAEAGGDSIVQQYF.

The chain carries TRBV5-1 and TRBJ2-3; 8 bases agree with TRBD2. The CDR3 is made up of 15 amino acids. Unmatched junction bases numbered 7, after V lost 1 base and J lost 6 bases. The germline gives CDR1 SGHRS, CDR2 YFSETQ. The CDR3 sequence is CASSLQAGDLDTQYF. The CDR3 DNA reads TGCGCCAGCAGCTTGCAAGCGGGGGATCTGGATACGCAGTATTTT.

The chain is built from TRBV4-2 and TRBJ2-1; the D is unclear. Germline CDR1 reads LGHNA; CDR2 reads YNFKEQ. The V gene lost 4 bases and the J gene lost 0 bases, with 19 bases spanning the gap. The CDR3 length is 18 residues. The CDR3 DNA is TGTGCCAGCAGCCGGCTCCCCTTTTTACAGAGCTCCTACAATGAGCAGTTCTTC. Its protein product is CASSRLPFLQSSYNEQFF.

The chain carries TRBV12-3 or TRBV12-4 and TRBJ2-7; 7 bases agree with TRBD1. The CDR3 runs 12 residues. The trim removed 6 bases at V and 6 bases at J, leaving 5 bases unmatched. CDR3 sequence reads: CASRTTGSEQYF. CDR3 nucleotide sequence: TGTGCCAGCAGAACGACAGGGAGCGAGCAGTACTTC.

This chain connects TRBV29-1 to TRBJ2-1, with no clear D. Looked up from germline, CDR1 is SQVTM and CDR2 is ANQGSEA. V gave up 4 bases and J gave up 4 bases, with 8 bases separating them. This CDR3 region has 12 residues. CDR3 DNA sequence: TGCAGCGTTGTCCCTATGTACAATGAGCAGTTCTTC. It encodes CSVVPMYNEQFF.

In its sample, this clonotype ranks as large. The rearrangement joins TRBV20-1 to TRBJ2-7, with TRBD2 matching 13 bases. The CDR3 has 14 amino acids. Germline-derived CDR1 and CDR2 are DFQATT and SNEGSKA (reference sequence). Trimming removed 2 bases from V and 7 bases from J; junction bases left unmatched: 5. The DNA for the CDR3 is TGCAGTGCTAGATCCCGACTAGCGGGGGGAGAGCAGTACTTC. The encoded protein is CSARSRLAGGEQYF.

This rearrangement joins TRBV3-1 to TRBJ2-7; D is unclear. CDR3 length equals 11 residues. Germline CDR1 and CDR2: LGHDT and YNNKEL (reference sequence). With 1 base removed from V and 13 bases from J, the gap between germline ends came to 11 bases. CDR3 in DNA: TGTGCCAGCAGCCAAGGAATGCGCTTTTACTTC. It translates to CASSQGMRFYF.

In this sample, this clonotype turned up a few times. The chain combines TRBV21-1 with TRBJ1-5. TRBV21-1 is termed a pseudogene. The CDR3 contains 17 residues. CDR3 protein: CASSKLARQGENQPQHF. The CDR3 region has the DNA TGTGCCAGCAGCAAACTGGCGAGGCAGGGCGAAAATCAGCCCCAGCATTTT.

In this sample, this clonotype turned up a few times. The chain uses TRBV6-6 and TRBJ1-3; D is unresolved. In germline, CDR1 is MNHNY, CDR2 SVGAGI (reference sequence). The CDR3 extends over 17 amino acids. With 0 bases removed from V and 4 bases from J, the gap between germline ends came to 16 bases. This chain's CDR3 is CASSYSNPGQRGNTIYF. In nucleotides, the CDR3 is TGTGCCAGCAGTTACTCGAATCCGGGCCAGCGGGGAAACACCATATATTTT.

V is TRBV7-9 and J is TRBJ1-4; D perhaps matches TRBD1 (5 bases). Trimming stripped 1 base from V and 2 bases from J, with 8 bases between. Germline CDR1 reads SEHNR; CDR2 reads FQNEAQ (reference sequence). The CDR3 runs 15 residues. For the CDR3, the DNA is TGTGCCAGCAGCTTAGGCTCAGGGACTAATGAAAAACTGTTTTTT. It specifies CASSLGSGTNEKLFF. The whole variable domain, filled in from reference TRBV7-9 and TRBJ1-4, reads DTGVSQNPRHKITKRGQNVTFRCDPISEHNRLYWYRQTLGQGPEFLTYFQNEAQLEKSRLLSDRFSAERPKGSFSTLEIQRTEQGDSAMYLCASSLGSGTNEKLFFGSGTQLSVL.

The chain combines TRBV24-1 with TRBJ1-1, with a possible D match to TRBD1 (5 bases). The CDR3 sequence is 13 residues long. Trimming cost V 9 bases and J 0 bases, with 10 bases left between them. Germline loops: CDR1 KGHDR, CDR2 SFDVKD. The CDR3 nucleotides are TGTGCCACCGTGCTGGGGCTGAACACTGAAGCTTTCTTT. Protein sequence: CATVLGLNTEAFF.

The rearrangement links TRBV20-1 to TRBJ2-5; 7 positions match TRBD2. Looked up from germline, CDR1 is DFQATT and CDR2 is SNEGSKA (reference sequence). The CDR3 runs to 14 residues. The V gene end was trimmed by 0 bases and the J gene end by 7 bases; junction bases not matched to a gene: 8. The CDR3 sequence is CSARDKDGGRTQYF. The CDR3 bases are TGCAGTGCTAGAGATAAAGACGGCGGGAGGACCCAGTACTTC.

This clonotype has only a few counts. CDR3 DNA sequence: TGCGCCAGCAGCCAAGGTTCGCGCTACGAGCAGTACTTC. It specifies CASSQGSRYEQYF. The J gene is TRBJ2-7, the V gene TRBV4-1; D gene unclear. Looked up from germline, CDR1 is MGHRA and CDR2 is YSYEKL. This CDR3 has 13 residues. V dropped 1 base and J dropped 3 bases, with 7 bases sitting between them.

The chain links TRBV27 to TRBJ1-1; D gene uncertain. V lost 4 bases and J 1 base, leaving 19 bases between the germline ends. CDR1 and CDR2 (germline): MNHEY, SMNVEV (reference sequence). The CDR3 consists of 17 residues. CDR3 sequence: CASSSGSGRPANTEAFF. In DNA form, the CDR3 reads TGTGCCAGCAGTTCGGGGTCGGGCAGGCCAGCGAACACTGAAGCTTTCTTT.

This rearrangement joins TRBV2 to TRBJ2-1; D not resolved. The CDR3 length is 14 residues. Per germline, CDR1 SNHLY and CDR2 FYNNEI. V was cut by 2 bases and J by 4 bases, with 9 bases left in between. The CDR3 region is CASSERLDYNEQFF. The CDR3 DNA sequence: TGTGCCAGCAGTGAACGTCTGGATTACAATGAGCAGTTCTTC.

The chain recombines TRBV9 with TRBJ2-3, with D possibly TRBD2 on 6 matching bases. CDR1 SGDLS and CDR2 YYNGEE come from the germline V gene. CDR3 length equals 13 residues. Trimming stripped 0 bases from V and 7 bases from J, with 9 bases between. CDR3 loop: CASSVEAGNTQYF. The CDR3 nucleotides read TGTGCCAGCAGCGTAGAGGCGGGGAATACGCAGTATTTT.